The source of this T cell receptor (beta chain) is a study of neurological immune-mediated disorders. The sample holds many counts of this clonotype. The V end was cut by 1 base, the J end by 4 bases, with 2 bases between. The CDR3 is 12 residues long. Specified time point: longitudinal time-point 1 (baseline). TCRdb ran MiXCR on the 5' RACE reads and lists one entry per CDR3 protein. The sample holds approximately 49,000 distinct CDR3 sequences, about 9.1% seen once. This TCR came from a woman in her thirties or forties in good health. The sequencing input was PBMCs. The V call is TRBV12-3 or TRBV12-4, the J call TRBJ1-3; D call uncertain. CDR3 nucleotides: TGTGCCAGCAGTTTAGTGGGAAACACCATATATTTT. Protein: CASSLVGNTIYF.